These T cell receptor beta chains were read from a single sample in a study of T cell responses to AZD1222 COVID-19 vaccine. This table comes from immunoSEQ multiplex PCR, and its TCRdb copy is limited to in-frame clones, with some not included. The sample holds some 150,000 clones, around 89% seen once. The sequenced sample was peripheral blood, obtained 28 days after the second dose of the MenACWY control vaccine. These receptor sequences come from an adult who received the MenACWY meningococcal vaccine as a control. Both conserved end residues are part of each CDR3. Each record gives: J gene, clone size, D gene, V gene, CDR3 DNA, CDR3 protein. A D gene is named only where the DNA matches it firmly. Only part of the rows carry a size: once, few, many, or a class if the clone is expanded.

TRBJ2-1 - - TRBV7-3 TGTGCCAGCAGCTTAAAAGTAGGGTCAGCCCACAATGAGCAGTTCTTC CASSLKVGSAHNEQFF
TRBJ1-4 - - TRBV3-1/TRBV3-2 TGTGCCAGCAGCCAACTCGCGGGGCGGGCAGCCAAGGATAATGAAAAACTGTTTTTT CASSQLAGRAAKDNEKLFF
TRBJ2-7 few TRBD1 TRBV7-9 TGTGCCAGCAGAGGACAGGGCTACGAGCAGTACTTC CASRGQGYEQYF
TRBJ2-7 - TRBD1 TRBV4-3 TGCGCCAGCCGAAAAACCCGGGACAGGTCTGAAGAGCAGTACTTC CASRKTRDRSEEQYF
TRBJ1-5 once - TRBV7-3 TGTGCCAGCAGCTTACTTAGTCGGGAGGCTCAGCCCCAGCATTTT CASSLLSREAQPQHF
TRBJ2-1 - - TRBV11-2 TGTGCCAGCAGCTTATGGGACCTTGGCTCCTACAATGAGCAGTTCTTC CASSLWDLGSYNEQFF
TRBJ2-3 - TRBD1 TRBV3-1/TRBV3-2 TGTGCCAGCAGTCAGTGGACAGGGCGCGGCACAGATACGCAGTATTTT CASSQWTGRGTDTQYF
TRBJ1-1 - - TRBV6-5 TGTGCCAGCCTTACCCTGAGGGTCTGGACTGAAGCTTTCTTT CASLTLRVWTEAFF
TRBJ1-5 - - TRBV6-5 TGTGCCAGCAGAGCCCGACAGAATAGCAATCAGCCCCAGCATTTT CASRARQNSNQPQHF
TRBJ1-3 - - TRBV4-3 TGCGCCAGCAGCCAAGAACCCCGGTCTTACTCTGGAAACACCATATATTTT CASSQEPRSYSGNTIYF
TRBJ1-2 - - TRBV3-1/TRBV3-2 TGTGCCAGCAGCCAAGATTCCCTTGGCACTAACTATGGCTACACCTTC CASSQDSLGTNYGYTF
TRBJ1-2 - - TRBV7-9 TGTGCCAGCAGCTTACTCAGGGGCCCAGTAGAGGGCTACACCTTC CASSLLRGPVEGYTF
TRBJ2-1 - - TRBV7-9 TGTGCCAGCAGCCCTAAGGGGACCTACAATGAGCAGTTCTTC CASSPKGTYNEQFF
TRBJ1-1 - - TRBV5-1 TGCGCCAGCAGCTGGTGGGGGGAGGGCACTGAAGCTTTCTTT CASSWWGEGTEAFF
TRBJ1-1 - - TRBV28 TGTGCCAGCAGTTTATGGGCTGAAGCTTTCTTT CASSLWAEAFF
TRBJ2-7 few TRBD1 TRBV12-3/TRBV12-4 TGTGCCAGCAGCCACCGGGACAGCTACGAGCAGTACTTC CASSHRDSYEQYF